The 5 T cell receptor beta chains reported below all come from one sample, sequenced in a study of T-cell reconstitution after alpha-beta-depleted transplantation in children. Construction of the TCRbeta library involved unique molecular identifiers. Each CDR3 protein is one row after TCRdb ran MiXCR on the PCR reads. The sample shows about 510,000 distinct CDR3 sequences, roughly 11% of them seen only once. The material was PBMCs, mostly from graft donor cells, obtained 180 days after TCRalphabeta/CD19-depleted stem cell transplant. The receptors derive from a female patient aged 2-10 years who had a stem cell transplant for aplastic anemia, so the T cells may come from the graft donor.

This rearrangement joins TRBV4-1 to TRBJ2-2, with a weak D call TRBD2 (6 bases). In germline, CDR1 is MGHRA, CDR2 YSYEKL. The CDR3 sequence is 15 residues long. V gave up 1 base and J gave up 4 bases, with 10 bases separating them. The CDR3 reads CASSQAVAATGELFF. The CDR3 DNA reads TGCGCCAGCAGCCAAGCGGTAGCGGCCACCGGGGAGCTGTTTTTT.

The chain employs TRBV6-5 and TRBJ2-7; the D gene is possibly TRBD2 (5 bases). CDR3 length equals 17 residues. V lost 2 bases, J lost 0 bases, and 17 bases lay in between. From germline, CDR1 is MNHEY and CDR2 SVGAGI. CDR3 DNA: TGTGCCAGCAGTTACCCTGAAAGAAGCGGAAACTCCTACGAGCAGTACTTC. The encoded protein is CASSYPERSGNSYEQYF.

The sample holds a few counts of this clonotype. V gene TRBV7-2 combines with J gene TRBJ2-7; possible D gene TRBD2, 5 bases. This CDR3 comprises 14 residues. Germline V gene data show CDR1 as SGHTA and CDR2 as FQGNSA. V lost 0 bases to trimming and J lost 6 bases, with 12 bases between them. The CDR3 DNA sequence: TGTGCCAGCAGCTTAGCGGCGGGCACCCCCGAGCAGTACGTC. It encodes CASSLAAGTPEQYV.

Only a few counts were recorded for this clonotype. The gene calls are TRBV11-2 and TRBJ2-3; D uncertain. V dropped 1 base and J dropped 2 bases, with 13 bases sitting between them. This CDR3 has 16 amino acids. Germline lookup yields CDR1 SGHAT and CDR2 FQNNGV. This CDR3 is CASSLVFGQPTDTQYF. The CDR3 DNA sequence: TGTGCCAGCAGCTTAGTTTTTGGGCAGCCCACAGATACGCAGTATTTT. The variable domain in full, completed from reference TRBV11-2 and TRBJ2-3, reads EAGVAQSPRYKIIEKRQSVAFWCNPISGHATLYWYQQILGQGPKLLIQFQNNGVVDDSQLPKDRFSAERLKGVDSTLKIQPAKLEDSAVYLCASSLVFGQPTDTQYFGPGTRLTVL.

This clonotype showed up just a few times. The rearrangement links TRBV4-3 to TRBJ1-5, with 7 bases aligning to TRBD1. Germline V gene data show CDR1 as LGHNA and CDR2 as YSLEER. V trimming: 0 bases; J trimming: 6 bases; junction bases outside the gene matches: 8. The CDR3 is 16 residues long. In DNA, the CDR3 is TGCGCCAGCAGCCAAGATCCACCTCCAGGGGGTCAGCCCCAGCATTTT. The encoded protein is CASSQDPPPGGQPQHF.